Listed here is a single TCR beta chain. This clone's antigen is unknown. No much larger clone is present one base from it, and per-base qualities are unavailable. The entry originates in a study of shared clonotypes between healthy human individuals (dated by TCRdb to 2018 to 2020). Concerning the study at large: The cohort included three men and a couple of women between 18 and 49 years of age. Per donor, three plates each were used for CD4 naive and CD4 memory, two for CD8 naive, and one for CD8 memory. The study deeply sequenced blood TCR repertoires of about 5 healthy adults to estimate repertoire size and the extent of clonotype sharing between individuals. Libraries were prepared and TCR repertoires were sequenced by different laboratories using diverse techniques, in order to increase sequencing depth and limit assay-specific biases. Per donor, leukapheresis produced somewhere between about 0.8 and 9 billion PBMCs.

Using the deep immunoSEQ assay, TCR CDR3 regions were amplified from genomic DNA by multiplex PCR. Genomic DNA extracted from each cell subset was distributed evenly over all wells of several immunoSEQ 96-well plates, and each plate served as one replicate. For sorted subsets, 200 to 250 ng of genomic DNA, equivalent to some 30,000 T cell genomes, went into each replicate PCR. The purified libraries were quantified using a Qubit 3.0 fluorometer, sized with a Bioanalyzer 2100, and then quantified again using the KAPA Library Quantification kit. A separate single-read 150-cycle Illumina NextSeq 550 flow cell was used to sequence each immunoSEQ 96-well plate. Regarding the original processing steps: Because the immunoSEQ output held only junctional sequences and lacked quality scores, the filtering could not match the filtering applied to full-length reads. Sequences were annotated with PyIR, a Python wrapper for IgBLAST v1.9, and V/J genes and CDR3 were assigned using IMGT germline references. Any read was removed if the V/J assignment was weak (E-value above 1e-6), the CDR3 was missing, or the read contained stop codons, out-of-frame junctions, or ambiguous translated residues. V3J clonotypes were defined by identical inferred V gene, J gene, and CDR3 amino acid sequence. Percentage overlap between repertoires was computed as shared unique clonotypes divided by the size of the smaller repertoire. Three approaches were used to assess repertoire richness: RTK rarefaction, the Chao1 estimator, and Recon v2.1 estimates of unobserved clonotypes. OLGA was used to compute generation probabilities for all TCRbeta clonotypes that the gDNA method yielded from a handful of donors. TCRdb took this table from immuneACCESS and kept in-frame rearrangements with V and J called. Such tables lack part of the clones; where checked against another copy, unresolved V genes explain under half of the gap, and the rest is unexplained. V, J and clone size derive from that table, while D and trimming were established from the DNA sequence. Here the sample has about 380,000 clones; about 96% occur a single time. About 0.32% of the sample lies in the top ten.

The junction shows trimming of 2 bases on V and 1 base on J, plus 12 bases between the germline ends. Spanning cysteine to phenylalanine, the CDR3 consists of 15 amino acids. Left in the record is the CDR3 DNA by itself, 45 bases read in frame from the first base. CDR1 MNHNY and CDR2 SVGAGI were looked up in the germline V gene (reference sequence). The donors were healthy, HIV-negative adults who had no recently reported acute infections or vaccinations. Every donor was a Caucasian adult residing in Nashville, Tennessee, USA. CD8 memory samples were composed of magnetically selected CD45RO+ cells combined with CCR7-negative CD45RA+ effector memory (TemRA) cells. Blood was obtained by leukapheresis, after which PBMCs were separated by Ficoll-Histopaque density gradient centrifugation and cryopreserved in liquid nitrogen vapor phase. Analytical flow cytometry was used to check the purity and quantity of each magnetically sorted T cell population. From each sorted fraction, genomic DNA was isolated and quantified by UV absorbance on a Nanodrop 2000c.

General findings and caveats noted by the study authors: Around 5.4% of naive CD4, 3.5% of naive CD8, 2.3% of memory CD4, and about 0.4% of memory CD8 clonotypes were shared across several donors. Sampling was restricted to blood, and TCR repertoires in tissue are likely to differ from TCR repertoires in blood. The genetic and exposure-history diversity represented was limited by the small number of donors. Incomplete sequencing was indicated by rarefaction of sorted-subset datasets, despite the large sequencing depth. Based on pairwise subsampling, the degree of clonotype sharing among donors was expected to be affected by sequencing depth. Naive subsets generally had larger estimated clonotype richness than memory subsets did. Higher generation probabilities were observed for clonotypes shared by all four sorted-subset donors than for non-shared clonotypes.

The sample taken for sequencing was memory CD8+ T cells sorted from blood. According to the study, the label for this sample's cell subset or site signals: CD45RO+ cells pooled with CCR7-negative TemRA cells. The clonotype originates from a man between 25 and 39 years old in good health. Recombination linked TRBV6-6 to TRBJ2-7; the D gene could be either TRBD1 or TRBD2, each agreeing at 6 bases. Read as DNA, the sequence is TGTGCCAGCAGTTACGGGGGGCCGATGTCCTACGAGCAGTACTTC. The translation is CASSYGGPMSYEQYF.